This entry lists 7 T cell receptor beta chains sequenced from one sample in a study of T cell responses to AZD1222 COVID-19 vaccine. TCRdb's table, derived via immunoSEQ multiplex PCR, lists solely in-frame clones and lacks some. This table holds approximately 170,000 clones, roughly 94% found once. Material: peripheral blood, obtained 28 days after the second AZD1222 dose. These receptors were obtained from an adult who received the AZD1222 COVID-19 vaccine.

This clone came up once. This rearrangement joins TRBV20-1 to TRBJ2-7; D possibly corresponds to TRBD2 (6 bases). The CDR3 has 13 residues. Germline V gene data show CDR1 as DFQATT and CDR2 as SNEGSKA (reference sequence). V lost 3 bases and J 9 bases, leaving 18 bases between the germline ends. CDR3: CSASVTSNGGQYF. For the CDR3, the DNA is TGCAGTGCTAGTGTTACCTCCAACGGGGGGCAGTACTTC.

The CDR3 loop reads CASSPPGLSSGANVLTF. In nucleotides, the CDR3 is TGTGCCAGCTCACCACCGGGACTGTCCTCTGGGGCCAACGTCCTGACTTTC. The rearrangement links TRBV18 to TRBJ2-6, with D tentatively TRBD2 (6 bases). Germline CDR1 is KGHSH and CDR2 is LQKENI. The V and J ends lost 0 bases and 0 bases respectively, with 9 bases between them. The CDR3 runs to 17 residues.

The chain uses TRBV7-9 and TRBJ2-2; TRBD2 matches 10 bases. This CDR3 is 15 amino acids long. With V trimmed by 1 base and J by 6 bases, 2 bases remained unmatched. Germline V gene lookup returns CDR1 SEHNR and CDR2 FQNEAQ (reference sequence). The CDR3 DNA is TGTGCCAGCAGCTTAGTGGGACTAGCGTCCGGGGAGCTGTTTTTT. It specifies CASSLVGLASGELFF. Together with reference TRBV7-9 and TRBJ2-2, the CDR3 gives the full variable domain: DTGVSQNPRHKITKRGQNVTFRCDPISEHNRLYWYRQTLGQGPEFLTYFQNEAQLEKSRLLSDRFSAERPKGSFSTLEIQRTEQGDSAMYLCASSLVGLASGELFFGEGSRLTVL.

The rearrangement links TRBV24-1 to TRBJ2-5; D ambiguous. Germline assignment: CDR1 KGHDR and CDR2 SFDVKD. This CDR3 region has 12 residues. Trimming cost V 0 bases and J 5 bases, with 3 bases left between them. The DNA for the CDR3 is TGTGCCACCAGTGATTTGACGGAGACCCAGTACTTC. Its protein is CATSDLTETQYF.

CDR3 amino acids: CASTRTGPSYNEQFF. The DNA of the CDR3 is TGTGCCAGCACCCGGACAGGCCCCTCCTACAATGAGCAGTTCTTC. The chain is built from TRBV27 and TRBJ2-1; TRBD1 agrees at 7 bases. This CDR3 is built from 15 residues. Germline V gene lookup returns CDR1 MNHEY and CDR2 SMNVEV (reference sequence). V lost 7 bases and J lost 0; bases outside the gene matches: 6.

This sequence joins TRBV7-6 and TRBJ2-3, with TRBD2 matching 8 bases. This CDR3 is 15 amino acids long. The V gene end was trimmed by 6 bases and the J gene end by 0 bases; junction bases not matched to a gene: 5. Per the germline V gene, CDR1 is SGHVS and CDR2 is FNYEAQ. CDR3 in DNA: TGTGCCAGCAGGTTAACTAGCGGTAGCACAGATACGCAGTATTTT. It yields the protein CASRLTSGSTDTQYF.

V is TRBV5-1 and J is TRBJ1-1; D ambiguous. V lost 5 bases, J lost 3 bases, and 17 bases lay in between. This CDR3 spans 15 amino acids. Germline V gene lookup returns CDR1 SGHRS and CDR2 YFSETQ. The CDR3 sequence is CASSIAGGFDTEAFF. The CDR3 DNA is TGCGCCAGCAGTATAGCAGGAGGCTTTGACACTGAAGCTTTCTTT.